These 30 T cell receptor beta chains were sequenced from one sample in a study of shared clonotypes between healthy human individuals. Assay used: immunoSEQ multiplex PCR; TCRdb lists only in-frame clones, some missing. The sample shows 1.5 million to 2.5 million clones, 85% to 95% of them seen only once. As defined, naive CD8 cells were CD45RO-negative and positively selected for CCR7, with terminally differentiated effector memory CD45RA+ cells excluded. The material sequenced was naive CD8+ T cells sorted from blood. The source is a man aged 18 to 29 in good health.

The rearrangement uses TRBV19 and TRBJ2-7; D is perhaps TRBD1 or TRBD2 (5 bases each). V was cut by 8 bases and J by 5 bases, with 19 bases left in between. In germline, CDR1 is LNHDA, CDR2 SQIVND (reference sequence). The CDR3 loop spans 14 amino acids. The CDR3 region is CASAIFGGRNEQYF. The CDR3 DNA reads TGTGCCAGTGCAATCTTTGGGGGTAGGAACGAGCAGTACTTC.

This clone was recorded a few times. The chain recombines TRBV5-1 with TRBJ1-5; D perhaps matches TRBD1 (5 bases). The CDR3 length is 15 residues. Between the trimmed V and J ends, which lost 0 bases and 7 bases, there was a span of 14 bases. CDR1 and CDR2 (germline): SGHRS, YFSETQ. This CDR3 is CASSLDPGAGQPQHF. The CDR3, as DNA: TGCGCCAGCAGCTTGGATCCCGGGGCGGGCCAGCCCCAGCATTTT.

This clone has just one count. The V call is TRBV6-1, the J call TRBJ2-2; D not certain. Germline CDR1 is MNHNS and CDR2 is SASEGT. This CDR3 comprises 15 residues. Trimming removed 6 bases from V and 0 bases from J, with 11 bases in between. CDR3 sequence reads: CASSPWGSNTGELFF. CDR3 sequence (DNA): TGTGCCAGCAGCCCATGGGGTTCGAACACCGGGGAGCTGTTTTTT.

The chain's CDR3 is CASSYSIVSPEQYF. The CDR3 region has the DNA TGTGCCAGCAGTTACTCGATTGTTTCCCCCGAGCAGTACTTC. J is TRBJ2-7 and V is TRBV6-5, with no clear D. The ends were cut back, 0 bases at V and 6 bases at J, with 12 bases in the middle. Germline CDR1 and CDR2: MNHEY and SVGAGI. The CDR3 runs to 14 residues.

The chain couples TRBV4-3 to TRBJ2-5; possibly TRBD1 for D (5 bases). Germline lookup yields CDR1 LGHNA and CDR2 YSLEER. This CDR3 has 15 amino acids. Trimming pared 2 bases from V and 5 bases from J, leaving 15 bases between. The CDR3: CASSQRWGLWETQYF. Here the CDR3 DNA reads TGCGCCAGCAGCCAAAGGTGGGGCCTATGGGAGACCCAGTACTTC.

Only one count was recorded for this clone. The chain links TRBV28 to TRBJ1-2; D possibly corresponds to TRBD1 (5 bases). Germline CDR1 MDHEN, CDR2 SYDVKM. Trimming shortened V by 3 bases and J by 7 bases, and 12 bases separated the two germline ends. The CDR3 has 13 residues. The CDR3 sequence is CASSLGGAVGYTF. The CDR3, as DNA: TGTGCCAGCAGTTTGGGAGGGGCTGTTGGCTACACCTTC.

The genes are TRBV29-1 and TRBJ1-3; D is ambiguous. Trimming pared 7 bases from V and 3 bases from J, leaving 4 bases between. Germline V gene data show CDR1 as SQVTM and CDR2 as ANQGSEA. The CDR3 sequence is 10 residues long. The CDR3 here is CSAFGNTIYF. The CDR3, as DNA: TGCAGCGCCTTTGGAAACACCATATATTTT.

This rearrangement joins TRBV2 to TRBJ2-3, with no clear D. CDR1 is SNHLY, CDR2 FYNNEI, per germline. V shed 4 bases and J shed 3 bases, with 17 bases lying between them. The CDR3 extends over 16 amino acids. CDR3 DNA: TGTGCCAGCAGTGGGAAAGACGGAAAAAGTACAGATACGCAGTATTTT. Its translation is CASSGKDGKSTDTQYF.

This clone was counted only a few times. The chain uses TRBV10-1 and TRBJ2-7, with D unclear. In germline, CDR1 is WNHNN, CDR2 SYGVQD (reference sequence). This CDR3 region has 10 residues. Trimming cost V 6 bases and J 6 bases, with 6 bases left between them. The CDR3 is CASSQFEQYF. As DNA, the CDR3 is TGCGCCAGCAGCCAGTTCGAGCAGTACTTC.

The chain is built from TRBV11-2 and TRBJ2-7; maybe TRBD2 (6 bases). V gave up 5 bases and J gave up 4 bases, with 15 bases separating them. Germline CDR1 SGHAT, CDR2 FQNNGV. CDR3 length: 14 residues. The CDR3 protein is CASSPVGTSYEQYF. The CDR3 DNA reads as TGTGCCAGCAGCCCAGTTGGGACTTCATACGAGCAGTACTTC.

This CDR3 is CASSLDSGGLLGGYTF. The CDR3 coding sequence is TGTGCCAGCAGCTTAGATTCAGGGGGCCTCCTCGGGGGCTACACCTTC. The chain uses TRBV13 and TRBJ1-2, with 8 positions matching TRBD1. The CDR3 totals 16 residues. V lost 1 base to trimming and J lost 8 bases; unmatched junction nucleotides: 12. CDR1 is PRHDT and CDR2 is FYEKMQ in the germline V gene (reference sequence).

V and J are TRBV7-6 and TRBJ2-2; 14 bases are a match to TRBD2. The V gene end was trimmed by 5 bases and the J gene end by 4 bases; junction bases not matched to a gene: 9. In germline, CDR1 is SGHVS, CDR2 FNYEAQ. The CDR3 totals 18 residues. The CDR3 reads CASSLPTSGGAITGELFF. DNA of the CDR3: TGTGCCAGCAGCCTCCCGACTAGCGGGGGGGCGATCACCGGGGAGCTGTTTTTT.

The genes are TRBV27 and TRBJ1-2; 10 nucleotides agree with TRBD1. Per germline, CDR1 MNHEY and CDR2 SMNVEV (reference sequence). The CDR3 runs to 16 residues. V trimming: 5 bases; J trimming: 2 bases; junction bases outside the gene matches: 8. CDR3 bases: TGTGCCAGCAGTGCGCTTCCGGGACAGGGGAACTATGGCTACACCTTC. Translating gives CASSALPGQGNYGYTF.

This clone was recorded once. This sample also contains other DNA sequences that code for the same CDR3. The rearrangement joins TRBV9 to TRBJ2-7; unclear D gene. This CDR3 has 13 residues. Germline V gene lookup returns CDR1 SGDLS and CDR2 YYNGEE. Trimming cost V 4 bases and J 0 bases, with 8 bases left between them. As DNA, the CDR3 is TGTGCCAGCAGCCCGGACGGCTCCTACGAGCAGTACTTC. This codes for CASSPDGSYEQYF.

As regards this clone: The identical CDR3 is also encoded by other nucleotide sequences in the sample. The chain is built from TRBV6-1 and TRBJ2-7; no clear D gene. Trimming took 0 bases from V and 0 from J, leaving 3 bases between them. Germline CDR1 is MNHNS and CDR2 is SASEGT. This CDR3 region has 13 residues. CDR3 in DNA: TGTGCCAGCAGTGAAGCCGGCTCCTACGAGCAGTACTTC. This gives the protein CASSEAGSYEQYF.

This clone appeared once. The chain couples TRBV11-2 to TRBJ2-7, with D perhaps being TRBD1 or TRBD2 (5 bases each). Germline V gene lookup returns CDR1 SGHAT and CDR2 FQNNGV. The V end was cut by 5 bases, the J end by 3 bases, with 14 bases between. The CDR3 is 14 residues long. CDR3 sequence (DNA): TGTGCCAGCAGCACAGCCGGGGCCTACTACGAGCAGTACTTC. Translated, it gives CASSTAGAYYEQYF.

The V gene is TRBV4-3, the J gene TRBJ2-7; D not certain. The CDR3 extends over 15 amino acids. CDR1 and CDR2 (germline): LGHNA, YSLEER. V shed 0 bases and J shed 0 bases, with 9 bases lying between them. This chain's CDR3 is CASSQDEAPSYEQYF. CDR3 coding DNA: TGCGCCAGCAGCCAAGATGAAGCACCCTCCTACGAGCAGTACTTC.

The J gene is TRBJ1-6, the V gene TRBV27, with 7 bases aligning to TRBD1. There are 18 residues in the CDR3. V was pared by 5 bases and J by 6 bases, with 16 bases of the junction left unmatched. The germline V gene encodes CDR1 MNHEY and CDR2 SMNVEV (reference sequence). This chain's CDR3 is CASSLEPLRQGTNSPLHF. The CDR3 DNA follows: TGTGCCAGCAGTCTGGAGCCACTCAGACAGGGAACTAATTCACCCCTCCACTTT.

Remarks on this clone: The sample carries other DNA sequences with the same CDR3. The chain joins TRBV19 to TRBJ2-7; D gene uncertain. Germline-derived CDR1 and CDR2 are LNHDA and SQIVND (reference sequence). This CDR3 has 13 amino acids. V lost 3 bases to trimming and J lost 2 bases, with 8 bases between them. The CDR3 region has the DNA TGTGCCAGTAGTATGGCGGCAACCTACGAGCAGTACTTC. It codes for CASSMAATYEQYF.

With respect to this clone: A junction end diverges from the germline sequence, so it may reflect a read error. This sequence joins TRBV7-7 and TRBJ1-3, with D unclear. The CDR3 has 15 amino acids. Germline V CDR1 and CDR2: SSHAT, FNYEAQ (reference sequence). The CDR3: CASSLDGSFGNTIYF. The CDR3 DNA reads as TGTGCTAGCAGCTTAGATGGCAGCTTTGGAAACACCATATATTTT.

The chain carries TRBV4-3 and TRBJ2-5; TRBD2 is a possible D gene (7 bases). The germline V gene encodes CDR1 LGHNA and CDR2 YSLEER. The CDR3 covers 17 residues. V was clipped by 4 bases and J by 7 bases, with 25 bases between them. The DNA for the CDR3 is TGCGCCAGCAGCCCATCGATACAGGGAGGGGACGCGGTGACCCAGTACTTC. Protein product: CASSPSIQGGDAVTQYF.

This rearrangement joins TRBV27 to TRBJ2-1; 10 positions agree with TRBD2. J was trimmed by 1 base and V by 5 bases; bases with no gene match: 5. The CDR3 spans 16 residues. Germline CDR1 reads MNHEY; CDR2 reads SMNVEV (reference sequence). The CDR3 reads CASSIASGSSYNEQFF. The DNA for the CDR3 is TGTGCCAGCAGTATTGCTAGCGGGAGTTCCTACAATGAGCAGTTCTTC.

The rearrangement uses TRBV13 and TRBJ2-7; 9 bases align to TRBD1. The germline V gene encodes CDR1 PRHDT and CDR2 FYEKMQ (reference sequence). V dropped 2 bases and J dropped 3; count of bases not matched to a gene: 8. This CDR3 is 16 amino acids long. The CDR3 region is CASSLRTGGAFYEQYF. The CDR3 bases are TGTGCCAGCAGCTTAAGAACAGGGGGCGCTTTCTACGAGCAGTACTTC.

The CDR3 DNA is TGTGCTAGTGGTTTTTCCGAGGGTGAGCAGTTCTTC. Protein: CASGFSEGEQFF. This chain links TRBV12-5 with TRBJ2-1; possible D gene TRBD2, 5 bases. The germline V gene has CDR1 LGHNT and CDR2 FRNRAP. Between the trimmed V and J ends, which lost 3 bases and 9 bases, there was a span of 9 bases. The CDR3 contains 12 residues.

This chain connects TRBV29-1 to TRBJ2-5, with D uncertain. CDR1 SQVTM and CDR2 ANQGSEA come from the germline V gene. The length of the CDR3 is 15 residues. Trimming cost V 3 bases and J 4 bases, with 18 bases left between them. The CDR3 protein is CSVDGWWVEAETQYF. CDR3 nucleotides: TGCAGCGTTGACGGTTGGTGGGTTGAGGCAGAGACCCAGTACTTC.

V and J are TRBV10-3 and TRBJ2-3, with 9 nucleotides matching TRBD2. The germline V gene encodes CDR1 ENHRY and CDR2 SYGVKD. CDR3 size: 16 residues. The J segment lost 7 bases and the V segment lost 3 bases, leaving 11 bases of the junction unmatched. CDR3 residues: CAISDPLAGPENTQYF. In DNA form, the CDR3 reads TGTGCCATCAGTGACCCTCTAGCGGGACCCGAAAATACGCAGTATTTT.

The J gene is TRBJ2-7, the V gene TRBV5-5; 9 positions agree with TRBD1. Germline V gives CDR1 SGHKS, CDR2 YYEKEE (reference sequence). The CDR3 covers 16 residues. V shed 0 bases and J 2 bases; nucleotides not matched to a gene: 6. The CDR3 reads CASSLVGTGIPYEQYF. The CDR3 DNA reads as TGTGCCAGCAGCTTGGTGGGGACAGGGATCCCCTACGAGCAGTACTTC.

V is TRBV19 and J is TRBJ2-1, with 9 bases that match TRBD2. CDR1 is LNHDA and CDR2 is SQIVND in the germline V gene (reference sequence). The trim removed 6 bases at V and 9 bases at J, leaving 15 bases unmatched. The CDR3 sequence is 16 residues long. The CDR3 nucleotides read TGTGCCAGTAGCTCCCCCGGGGTAGCGGGAGAGGGTGAGCAGTTCTTC. Protein sequence: CASSSPGVAGEGEQFF.

This chain connects TRBV5-4 to TRBJ2-2, with TRBD2 as a possible D gene (6 bases). The germline V gene encodes CDR1 SGHNT and CDR2 YYREEE (reference sequence). The V gene lost 0 bases and the J gene lost 7 bases, with 13 bases spanning the gap. This CDR3 region has 15 residues. The CDR3 DNA reads as TGTGCCAGCAGCTTGGAGGGACTCCCCATCGGGGAGCTGTTTTTT. As protein: CASSLEGLPIGELFF.

V and J are TRBV4-2 and TRBJ2-7, with TRBD2 matching over 10 bases. The junction had 8 bases not matched to a gene; V was cut back by 0 bases and J by 0 bases. The CDR3 extends over 18 amino acids. CDR1 is LGHNA and CDR2 is YNFKEQ in the germline V gene. Here the CDR3 reads CASSQEISGGLPSYEQYF. The CDR3 nucleotides read TGTGCCAGCAGCCAAGAGATTAGCGGGGGGCTACCCTCCTACGAGCAGTACTTC.